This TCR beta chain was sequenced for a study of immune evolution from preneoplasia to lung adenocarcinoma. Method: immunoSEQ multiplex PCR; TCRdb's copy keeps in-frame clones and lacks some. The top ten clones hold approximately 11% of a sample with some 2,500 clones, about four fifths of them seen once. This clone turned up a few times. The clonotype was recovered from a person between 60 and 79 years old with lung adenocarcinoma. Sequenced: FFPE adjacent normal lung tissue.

In nucleotides, the CDR3 is TGCAGTGCTAGTCGGGGAACCGAAGCTTTCTTT. Translated: CSASRGTEAFF. The rearrangement uses TRBV20-1 and TRBJ1-1, with D uncertain. This CDR3 comprises 11 residues. Germline lookup yields CDR1 DFQATT and CDR2 SNEGSKA (reference sequence). The V end lost 3 bases, the J end lost 8 bases, and 10 bases lay between the germline ends.